This T cell receptor (beta chain) came from a study of vaccination effects on CD4 cells after COVID-19. Overall study context: The cohort was immunized with two doses of either the BNT162b2 or mRNA-1273 vaccine. Whole-study findings and limits: Late post-vaccination, clones induced by infection and those induced by vaccine underwent marked clonal contraction.

Data came from immunoSEQ multiplex PCR; TCRdb stores just in-frame clones and leaves some out. Among about 20,000 clones listed, roughly four fifths were seen once. Expansion with viral peptide pools was applied to antigen-specific CD4+ T cells by the ViraFEST assay prior to sequencing. An approximately ten-day culture period preceded the isolation of CD4+ T cells. Vaccine recipients had no previous SARS-CoV-2 infection; their nucleocapsid antibodies were negative. On both days 3 and 7, half of the culture medium was replaced with IL-2 medium. This clone has a handful of counts. The antigen is undetermined. This material consisted of CD4+ T cells from PBMCs cultured with HCoV-NL63 spike peptides, taken before COVID-19 vaccination. This receptor was taken from a human donor who received a COVID-19 vaccine.

CDR3 sequence (DNA): TGTGCCAGCAGTTACGGCAGGAGCTCCTACGAGCAGTACTTC. Translated: CASSYGRSSYEQYF. The V gene is TRBV6-5, the J gene TRBJ2-7; unclear D gene. The ends were cut back, 2 bases at V and 0 bases at J, with 8 bases in the middle. This CDR3 has 14 amino acids. Germline CDR1 is MNHEY and CDR2 is SVGAGI.